This is a list of T cell receptor beta chains from one sample in a study of shared clonotypes between healthy human individuals. Profiled with immunoSEQ multiplex PCR; TCRdb holds only in-frame clones, not every one. The table shows 2 million to 2.5 million clones, with about 94% occurring only once. The sequencing sample was made of naive CD4+ T cells sorted from blood. The receptors here all came from a man between 18 and 29 years old in good health. The CDR3 runs from the conserved cysteine through the conserved F or W. A D gene is named only where the DNA matches it firmly. A row's size may be missing; if present it is once, few, many or a size class.

v_call: TRBV7-7
d_call: .
clone_size: .
j_call: TRBJ2-5
cdr3_length: 15
cdr3_aa: CASSLAEGFQETQYF
cdr3_nt: TGTGCTAGCAGCTTAGCGGAAGGGTTCCAAGAGACCCAGTACTTC

v_call: TRBV7-2
d_call: .
clone_size: .
j_call: TRBJ1-2
cdr3_length: 17
cdr3_aa: CASSELQAAARPYGYTF
cdr3_nt: TGTGCCAGCAGCGAACTTCAGGCAGCGGCGAGGCCCTATGGCTACACCTTC

v_call: TRBV5-4
d_call: .
clone_size: .
j_call: TRBJ2-1
cdr3_length: 15
cdr3_aa: CASSFISDRYNEQFF
cdr3_nt: TGTGCCAGCAGCTTTATATCTGACCGATACAATGAGCAGTTCTTC

v_call: TRBV2
d_call: .
clone_size: .
j_call: TRBJ2-1
cdr3_length: 14
cdr3_aa: CASTNEQGRNEQFF
cdr3_nt: TGTGCCAGCACCAACGAGCAGGGACGAAATGAGCAGTTCTTC

v_call: TRBV2
d_call: .
clone_size: .
j_call: TRBJ2-1
cdr3_length: 12
cdr3_aa: CATASSPVEQFF
cdr3_nt: TGTGCCACGGCGTCATCACCAGTAGAGCAGTTCTTC

v_call: TRBV10-3
d_call: .
clone_size: .
j_call: TRBJ2-1
cdr3_length: 13
cdr3_aa: CAISSGGYNEQFF
cdr3_nt: TGTGCCATCAGCAGCGGAGGGTACAATGAGCAGTTCTTC

v_call: TRBV2
d_call: .
clone_size: .
j_call: TRBJ1-3
cdr3_length: 15
cdr3_aa: CASSEGGFAGNTIYF
cdr3_nt: TGTGCCAGCAGTGAAGGCGGGTTCGCTGGAAACACCATATATTTT

v_call: TRBV18
d_call: .
clone_size: .
j_call: TRBJ2-7
cdr3_length: 14
cdr3_aa: CASSPGGSTYEQYF
cdr3_nt: TGTGCCAGCTCACCCGGGGGATCCACCTACGAGCAGTACTTC

v_call: TRBV10-3
d_call: TRBD2
clone_size: .
j_call: TRBJ2-5
cdr3_length: 15
cdr3_aa: CAISASGSMVETQYF
cdr3_nt: TGTGCCATCAGCGCTAGCGGGAGCATGGTCGAGACCCAGTACTTC

v_call: TRBV7-2
d_call: .
clone_size: .
j_call: TRBJ2-2
cdr3_length: 16
cdr3_aa: CASSFPQGRNTGELFF
cdr3_nt: TGTGCCAGCAGCTTCCCCCAGGGGCGAAACACCGGGGAGCTGTTTTTT

v_call: TRBV6-6
d_call: .
clone_size: .
j_call: TRBJ1-6
cdr3_length: 14
cdr3_aa: CASSLGRDNSPLHF
cdr3_nt: TGTGCCAGCAGTTTGGGACGGGATAATTCACCCCTCCACTTT

v_call: TRBV7-9
d_call: TRBD1
clone_size: once
j_call: TRBJ1-6
cdr3_length: 17
cdr3_aa: CASSLLTGTIYNSPLHF
cdr3_nt: TGTGCCAGCAGCTTATTGACAGGGACCATCTATAATTCACCCCTCCACTTT

v_call: TRBV15
d_call: .
clone_size: once
j_call: TRBJ2-1
cdr3_length: 18
cdr3_aa: CATSRDAPASATGDEQFF
cdr3_nt: TGTGCCACCAGCAGAGACGCCCCGGCTAGCGCTACGGGGGATGAGCAGTTCTTC

v_call: TRBV15
d_call: .
clone_size: .
j_call: TRBJ2-7
cdr3_length: 14
cdr3_aa: CATSRAASRNEQYF
cdr3_nt: TGTGCCACCAGCAGAGCCGCCTCTCGCAACGAGCAGTACTTC

v_call: TRBV2
d_call: .
clone_size: .
j_call: TRBJ2-3
cdr3_length: 14
cdr3_aa: CASRPGQNTDTQYF
cdr3_nt: TGTGCCAGCAGACCGGGGCAGAACACAGATACGCAGTATTTT

v_call: TRBV9
d_call: TRBD1
clone_size: .
j_call: TRBJ1-4
cdr3_length: 15
cdr3_aa: CASTTTGTGNEKLFF
cdr3_nt: TGTGCCAGCACCACGACCGGGACAGGGAATGAAAAACTGTTTTTT